This is a list of T cell receptor beta chains from one sample in a study of T-cell memory formation after mild COVID-19. TCRdb fed the 5' RACE reads into MiXCR, producing one record per CDR3 protein. The repertoire consists of a few hundred thousand distinct CDR3 sequences, with under 25% occurring once and the leading ten covering around 13%. The sequencing sample was made of PBMCs or a T cell subset sorted from them (not recorded which). Receptors were obtained from an adult woman who had mild COVID-19 (a few samples of this study predate the infection). Cell type and time point are not known. CDR3s include the opening cysteine and the closing phenylalanine or tryptophan. The order of the fields is clone size, V gene, J gene, D gene, CDR3 protein, CDR3 DNA. D genes are given only for firm matches. Some rows mark clone size as missing; the rest say once, few, many or name a class of expanded clone.

few	TRBV11-2	TRBJ2-5	TRBD2	CASSLEGTRSETQYF	TGTGCCAGCAGCTTAGAGGGGACTAGAAGCGAGACCCAGTACTTC
.	TRBV24-1	TRBJ2-1	.	CATSEAGTYNEQFF	TGTGCCACCAGTGAGGCCGGGACTTACAATGAGCAGTTCTTC
.	TRBV12-3/TRBV12-4	TRBJ1-1	.	CASSTGRTNTEAFF	TGTGCCAGCAGTACGGGACGGACGAACACTGAAGCTTTCTTT
.	TRBV4-3	TRBJ2-3	.	CASSQEGTTDTQYF	TGCGCCAGCAGCCAAGAGGGGACCACAGATACGCAGTATTTT
many	TRBV10-3	TRBJ2-3	TRBD2	CATRTSGTDTQYF	TGTGCCACCCGGACTAGCGGCACAGATACGCAGTATTTT
.	TRBV20-1	TRBJ1-2	.	CSARDLQDGYTF	TGCAGTGCTAGAGATTTGCAGGATGGCTACACCTTC
.	TRBV27	TRBJ1-2	TRBD1	CASSSGLGQGKYGYTF	TGTGCCAGCAGTTCAGGACTCGGACAGGGCAAGTATGGCTACACCTTC
.	TRBV29-1	TRBJ2-5	TRBD2	CSVEEIAGQETQYF	TGCAGCGTTGAAGAGATAGCGGGCCAAGAGACCCAGTACTTC
many	TRBV28	TRBJ1-1	.	CASSPLRSGGDTEAFF	TGTGCCAGCAGTCCTCTCAGGTCGGGGGGGGACACTGAAGCTTTCTTT
.	TRBV3-1	TRBJ2-4	TRBD1	CASSPSTGGAKNIQYF	TGTGCCAGCAGCCCGTCGACAGGGGGAGCCAAAAACATTCAGTACTTC
few	TRBV29-1	TRBJ2-1	TRBD2	CSVTPGSGHTYYNEQFF	TGCAGCGTTACCCCGGGTAGCGGGCACACCTACTACAATGAGCAGTTCTTC
once	TRBV4-1	TRBJ2-2	TRBD1	CASSQRPTGGNTGELFF	TGCGCCAGCAGCCAACGCCCGACAGGGGGGAACACCGGGGAGCTGTTTTTT
few	TRBV9	TRBJ2-5	TRBD1	CASSWGQGIETQYF	TGTGCCAGCAGCTGGGGACAGGGGATAGAGACCCAGTACTTC
few	TRBV15	TRBJ1-5	.	CATSRGTAADQPQHF	TGTGCCACCAGCAGAGGGACAGCGGCGGATCAGCCCCAGCATTTT
.	TRBV18	TRBJ2-1	TRBD2	CASSPLLSGRGNEQFF	TGTGCCAGCTCACCTCTCCTCAGCGGGAGGGGAAATGAGCAGTTCTTC
few	TRBV7-9	TRBJ2-5	.	CASSAGPTENQETQYF	TGTGCCAGCAGCGCTGGACCAACAGAGAACCAAGAGACCCAGTACTTC
few	TRBV5-1	TRBJ2-1	.	CASSLEGTPYNEQFF	TGCGCCAGCAGCCTGGAAGGGACTCCATACAATGAGCAGTTCTTC
few	TRBV3-1	TRBJ1-2	.	CASSLRQALTNYGYTF	TGTGCCAGCAGCCTTCGACAGGCGCTAACTAACTATGGCTACACCTTC
few	TRBV5-1	TRBJ2-7	.	CASSVRDDYEQYF	TGCGCCAGCAGCGTCCGGGATGACTACGAGCAGTACTTC
.	TRBV11-2	TRBJ1-3	.	CASSSPGSVRNTIYF	TGTGCCAGCAGCTCTCCTGGAAGTGTCCGGAACACCATATATTTT
.	TRBV20-1	TRBJ1-1	.	CSPTGIGVWEAFF	TGCAGTCCCACAGGGATTGGAGTGTGGGAAGCTTTCTTT
.	TRBV15	TRBJ1-1	.	CATSRDRRGEAFF	TGTGCCACCAGCAGAGACCGGCGGGGTGAAGCTTTCTTT
once	TRBV5-1	TRBJ2-5	TRBD2	CASSEGLGIETQYF	TGCGCCAGCAGCGAGGGACTAGGTATAGAGACCCAGTACTTC